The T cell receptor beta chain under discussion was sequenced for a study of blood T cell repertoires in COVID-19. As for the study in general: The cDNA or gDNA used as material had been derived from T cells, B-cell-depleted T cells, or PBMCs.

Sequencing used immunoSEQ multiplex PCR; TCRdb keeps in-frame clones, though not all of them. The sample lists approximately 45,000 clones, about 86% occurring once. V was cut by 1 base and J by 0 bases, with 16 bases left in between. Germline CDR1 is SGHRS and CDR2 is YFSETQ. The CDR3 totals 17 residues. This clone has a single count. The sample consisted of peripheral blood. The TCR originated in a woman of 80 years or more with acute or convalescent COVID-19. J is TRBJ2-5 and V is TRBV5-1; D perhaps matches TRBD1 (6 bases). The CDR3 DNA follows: TGCGCCAGCAGCTTGAGGGGGACCCTCGGGGACCAAGAGACCCAGTACTTC. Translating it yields CASSLRGTLGDQETQYF. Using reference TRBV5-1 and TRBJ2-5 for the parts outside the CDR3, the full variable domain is KAGVTQTPRYLIKTRGQQVTLSCSPISGHRSVSWYQQTPGQGLQFLFEYFSETQRNKGNFPGRFSGRQFSNSRSEMNVSTLELGDSALYLCASSLRGTLGDQETQYFGPGTRLLVL.